These 30 T cell receptor beta chains originate from one sample sequenced in a study of early stage breast cancer tumors. The protocol was immunoSEQ multiplex PCR, while the TCRdb copy is restricted to in-frame clones and leaves out a portion. The data hold tens of thousands of clones, with roughly four fifths observed a single time. Sequenced input: blood. The receptors shown here come from a person in their fifties or sixties with breast cancer.

The chain recombines TRBV5-4 with TRBJ2-7, with D possibly matching TRBD1 (6 bases). Germline V CDR1 and CDR2: SGHNT, YYREEE (reference sequence). The CDR3 has 12 residues. V gave up 3 bases and J gave up 6 bases, with 10 bases separating them. This CDR3 is CASSSYRAEQYF. DNA for the CDR3: TGTGCCAGCAGCTCTTACAGGGCCGAGCAGTACTTC.

DNA of the CDR3: TGCGCCAGCAGGTCTAGCGGGGGGGGCTACAATGAGCAGTTCTTC. It codes for CASRSSGGGYNEQFF. This chain joins TRBV10-2 and TRBJ2-1, with 12 nucleotides matching TRBD2. Germline V lookup: CDR1 WSHSY, CDR2 SAAADI. The trim removed 6 bases at V and 3 bases at J, leaving 3 bases unmatched. This CDR3 has 15 amino acids.

The V gene is TRBV30, the J gene TRBJ2-3, with D hard to call. Trimming left V 2 bases short and J 0 bases short, with 12 bases between. The CDR3 is 15 residues long. Germline V gene lookup returns CDR1 GTSNPN and CDR2 SVGIG (reference sequence). CDR3: CAWSPLQPSTDTQYF. DNA of the CDR3: TGTGCCTGGAGTCCACTACAGCCTAGCACAGATACGCAGTATTTT.

The table lists this clone with a few counts. V gene TRBV4-2 combines with J gene TRBJ2-7; the match to TRBD1 covers 8 bases. V dropped 1 base and J dropped 4; count of bases not matched to a gene: 3. The germline gives CDR1 LGHNA, CDR2 YNFKEQ. CDR3 length: 14 amino acids. The CDR3 DNA sequence: TGTGCCAGCAGCCAAGGGGACAGGACTTACGAGCAGTACTTC. Amino acid sequence: CASSQGDRTYEQYF.

This clone was picked up a small number of times. The chain joins TRBV7-9 to TRBJ1-5; TRBD1 matches at 8 bases. Trimming took 6 bases from V and 5 from J; bases not matched to a gene: 6. The CDR3 has 14 amino acids. The germline V gene encodes CDR1 SEHNR and CDR2 FQNEAQ (reference sequence). The CDR3 DNA is TGTGCCAGCAGGTCGACAGGGGCTGATCAGCCCCAGCATTTT. It codes for CASRSTGADQPQHF.

This chain joins TRBV7-2 and TRBJ2-7, with 9 bases fitting TRBD1. The CDR3 sequence is 14 residues long. J lost 7 bases, V lost 6 bases, and 10 bases had no gene match. CDR1 SGHTA and CDR2 FQGNSA come from the germline V gene. CDR3 protein: CASRPPGQGLEQYF. As DNA, the CDR3 is TGTGCCAGCAGACCCCCGGGACAGGGTTTAGAGCAGTACTTC.

The genes are TRBV5-1 and TRBJ2-7; TRBD1 matches at 8 bases. The V and J ends lost 0 bases and 9 bases, in that order; junction bases with no gene match: 8. The CDR3 covers 14 residues. The germline CDR1 and CDR2 sequences are SGHRS and YFSETQ. CDR3 in DNA: TGCGCCAGCAGCTTGGGGGGACAGGTAGTATGGCAGTACTTC. Translation: CASSLGGQVVWQYF.

The rearrangement joins TRBV11-1 to TRBJ2-7; no clear D gene. The CDR3 extends over 13 amino acids. Trimming took off 6 bases at V and 3 bases at J, with 12 bases between the two ends. Germline V gene lookup returns CDR1 SGHAT and CDR2 FQDESV (reference sequence). The CDR3 DNA follows: TGTGCCAGCAGGCGAATAGAAGACTACGAGCAGTACTTC. Its translation: CASRRIEDYEQYF.

This chain links TRBV28 with TRBJ1-3; 8 nucleotides line up with TRBD1. Trimming took 6 bases from V and 2 from J; bases not matched to a gene: 6. Germline CDR1 MDHEN, CDR2 SYDVKM. This CDR3 contains 15 residues. CDR3: CASSPGQGPGNTIYF. CDR3 nucleotides: TGTGCCAGCAGCCCTGGACAGGGTCCTGGAAACACCATATATTTT.

CDR3: CASSLWQAEQYF. In nucleotides, the CDR3 is TGTGCCAGCAGTTTATGGCAGGCCGAGCAGTACTTC. The V call is TRBV28, the J call TRBJ2-7; no firm D call. The V end was cut by 0 bases, the J end by 6 bases, with 6 bases between. CDR3 length equals 12 residues. Germline CDR1 is MDHEN and CDR2 is SYDVKM.

This chain joins TRBV30 and TRBJ1-5; unclear D gene. The CDR3 loop spans 13 amino acids. V lost 3 bases to trimming and J lost 3 bases, with 9 bases between them. Germline CDR1 and CDR2: GTSNPN and SVGIG (reference sequence). CDR3 region: CAWRVNNNQPQHF. DNA for the CDR3: TGTGCCTGGAGGGTGAACAACAATCAGCCCCAGCATTTT. The full variable domain, in which reference TRBV30 and TRBJ1-5 provide the parts outside the CDR3, is SQTIHQWPATLVQPVGSPLSLECTVEGTSNPNLYWYRQAAGRGLQLLFYSVGIGQISSEVPQNLSASRPQDRQFILSSKKLLLSDSGFYLCAWRVNNNQPQHFGDGTRLSIL.

The J gene is TRBJ2-3, the V gene TRBV19; the match to TRBD2 covers 11 bases. The CDR3 has 15 residues. Germline values: CDR1 LNHDA, CDR2 SQIVND (reference sequence). V shed 4 bases and J 1 base; nucleotides not matched to a gene: 1. DNA of the CDR3: TGTGCCAGTAGTACGACTAGCGGGGGCACAGATACGCAGTATTTT. Translating it yields CASSTTSGGTDTQYF. Together with reference TRBV19 and TRBJ2-3, the CDR3 gives the full variable domain: DGGITQSPKYLFRKEGQNVTLSCEQNLNHDAMYWYRQDPGQGLRLIYYSQIVNDFQKGDIAEGYSVSREKKESFPLTVTSAQKNPTAFYLCASSTTSGGTDTQYFGPGTRLTVL.

This clone has only a few counts. The V gene is TRBV5-1, the J gene TRBJ1-4; D may be TRBD1 (5 bases). V was cut by 9 bases and J by 8 bases, with 17 bases left in between. CDR1 is SGHRS, CDR2 YFSETQ, per germline. CDR3 length: 13 residues. The CDR3 reads CATRDPPSEKLFF. CDR3 nucleotides: TGCGCCACCAGGGATCCTCCATCGGAAAAACTGTTTTTT.

This clone came up once. This chain joins TRBV7-2 and TRBJ1-1, with a tentative D call TRBD1 (5 bases). Germline V lookup: CDR1 SGHTA, CDR2 FQGNSA. The CDR3 sequence is 13 residues long. Trimming pared 3 bases from V and 2 bases from J, leaving 7 bases between. DNA of the CDR3: TGTGCCAGCAGCTTTGGGGCTAACACTGAAGCTTTCTTT. This encodes CASSFGANTEAFF. Drawing the rest from reference TRBV7-2 and TRBJ1-1, the complete variable domain is GAGVSQSPSNKVTEKGKDVELRCDPISGHTALYWYRQSLGQGLEFLIYFQGNSAPDKSGLPSDRFSAERTGGSVSTLTIQRTQQEDSAVYLCASSFGANTEAFFGQGTRLTVV.

This clone was seen once. The CDR3 spells CASSLDIGLSGQFF. For the CDR3, the DNA is TGCGCCAGCAGCTTAGACATTGGCCTTTCAGGGCAGTTCTTC. V is TRBV5-1 and J is TRBJ2-1; D remains unclear. This CDR3 comprises 14 residues. Trimming left V 2 bases short and J 12 bases short, with 18 bases between. The germline gives CDR1 SGHRS, CDR2 YFSETQ.

This chain uses TRBV28 with TRBJ2-2, with D hard to call. The CDR3 has 13 residues. V was cut by 6 bases and J by 9 bases, with 14 bases left in between. Germline CDR1 MDHEN, CDR2 SYDVKM. The CDR3 DNA follows: TGTGCCAGCAGCCAAAACCCCCGGTGGGAGCTGTTTTTT. It yields the protein CASSQNPRWELFF.

The chain uses TRBV7-9 and TRBJ2-2; no firm D call. Germline CDR1 is SEHNR and CDR2 is FQNEAQ (reference sequence). Trimming pared 9 bases from V and 2 bases from J, leaving 7 bases between. This CDR3 is 12 amino acids long. The CDR3 sequence is CARLVNTGELFF. CDR3 coding DNA: TGTGCCAGGCTGGTAAACACCGGGGAGCTGTTTTTT.

The chain is built from TRBV6-1 and TRBJ2-5; unclear D gene. Looked up from germline, CDR1 is MNHNS and CDR2 is SASEGT. Trimming left V 2 bases short and J 7 bases short, with 14 bases between. The CDR3 has 14 residues. The CDR3 nucleotides are TGTGCCAGCAGTGAATTAGAGGCGGTGGGGACCCAGTACTTC. Its protein is CASSELEAVGTQYF.

V and J are TRBV2 and TRBJ1-3; D is unclear. The ends were cut back, 2 bases at V and 4 bases at J, with 12 bases in the middle. The germline gives CDR1 SNHLY, CDR2 FYNNEI. The CDR3 consists of 15 residues. The CDR3 DNA reads as TGTGCCAGCAGTGAAAACCCTTTGGAGGGAAACACCATATATTTT. Its translation is CASSENPLEGNTIYF.

This clone appeared a few times. The rearrangement uses TRBV6-1 and TRBJ1-1; no clear D. Germline lookup yields CDR1 MNHNS and CDR2 SASEGT. V lost 1 base, J lost 11 bases, and 14 bases lay in between. The CDR3 has 13 amino acids. The CDR3 loop reads CASSEGGIGVAFF. The CDR3 nucleotides read TGTGCCAGCAGTGAAGGGGGAATCGGGGTCGCTTTCTTT.

The CDR3 coding sequence is TGCGCCAGCAGCCAACTGACAGGGGTCTCCTACGAGCAGTACTTC. This gives the protein CASSQLTGVSYEQYF. This sequence joins TRBV4-1 and TRBJ2-7; 8 nucleotides match TRBD1. Germline V gene sequence: CDR1 MGHRA, CDR2 YSYEKL. V dropped 2 bases and J dropped 0; count of bases not matched to a gene: 3. There are 15 residues in the CDR3.

The chain has TRBV16 and TRBJ1-1, with D perhaps matching TRBD1 (5 bases). CDR1 and CDR2 from the germline V gene are KGHSY and FQNENV. This CDR3 spans 13 amino acids. V lost 4 bases and J 6 bases, leaving 12 bases between the germline ends. The CDR3 reads CASSPGGIAEAFF. CDR3 bases: TGTGCCAGCAGCCCGGGGGGGATCGCTGAAGCTTTCTTT.

The CDR3 DNA follows: TGCGCCAGCAGCTCAACAGGGGTCTCCTACAATGAGCAGTTCTTC. Amino acid sequence: CASSSTGVSYNEQFF. The rearrangement joins TRBV5-1 to TRBJ2-1; 7 bases align to TRBD1. From germline, CDR1 is SGHRS and CDR2 YFSETQ. V was pared by 3 bases and J by 0 bases, with 3 bases of the junction left unmatched. This CDR3 has 15 amino acids.

This sequence joins TRBV7-3 and TRBJ2-3; TRBD2 matches 7 bases. Germline assignment: CDR1 SGHTA and CDR2 FQGTGA. This CDR3 has 13 amino acids. V dropped 1 base and J dropped 10; count of bases not matched to a gene: 5. CDR3 in amino acids: CASSLNPREAQYF. CDR3 DNA sequence: TGTGCCAGCAGCTTAAACCCCCGGGAGGCGCAGTATTTT.

The V gene is TRBV7-2, the J gene TRBJ2-7; D perhaps matches TRBD2 (6 bases). Germline assignment: CDR1 SGHTA and CDR2 FQGNSA. V shed 6 bases and J shed 2 bases, with 14 bases lying between them. CDR3 size: 14 residues. The CDR3 bases are TGTGCCAGCAGGGCCGGGGGATATGCCTACGAGCAGTACTTC. Translating gives CASRAGGYAYEQYF. The full variable domain, in which reference TRBV7-2 and TRBJ2-7 provide the parts outside the CDR3, is GAGVSQSPSNKVTEKGKDVELRCDPISGHTALYWYRQSLGQGLEFLIYFQGNSAPDKSGLPSDRFSAERTGGSVSTLTIQRTQQEDSAVYLCASRAGGYAYEQYFGPGTRLTVT.

The chain carries TRBV7-6 and TRBJ1-3, with a possible D match to TRBD1 (6 bases). Trimming removed 1 base at V and 0 bases at J, with 10 bases between. Germline assignment: CDR1 SGHVS and CDR2 FNYEAQ. The CDR3 spans 16 residues. CDR3 nucleotide sequence: TGTGCCAGCAGCTTAGGGGGGACAAACTCTGGAAACACCATATATTTT. It specifies CASSLGGTNSGNTIYF.

The rearrangement uses TRBV28 and TRBJ2-7, with TRBD1 as a possible D gene (7 bases). With 6 bases removed from V and 3 bases from J, the gap between germline ends came to 12 bases. Germline CDR1 is MDHEN and CDR2 is SYDVKM. The CDR3 consists of 13 residues. CDR3 region: CASRRDSYYEQYF. The CDR3 region has the DNA TGTGCCAGCAGGCGGGACAGCTACTACGAGCAGTACTTC.

This clone appeared a single time. V usage is TRBV9 and J usage is TRBJ2-3; 7 nucleotides agree with TRBD2. Germline V lookup: CDR1 SGDLS, CDR2 YYNGEE. The CDR3 is 16 amino acids. Trimming removed 3 bases from V and 1 base from J; junction bases left unmatched: 8. CDR3 region: CASSAMGGYGTDTQYF. CDR3 bases: TGTGCCAGCAGCGCTATGGGGGGGTATGGCACAGATACGCAGTATTTT.

V usage is TRBV25-1 and J usage is TRBJ2-6; no firm D call. V dropped 5 bases and J dropped 0 bases, with 5 bases sitting between them. This CDR3 spans 14 amino acids. CDR1 and CDR2 (germline): MGHDK, SYGVNS. CDR3 coding DNA: TGTGCCAGCAGTTCAATCTCTGGGGCCAACGTCCTGACTTTC. Its translation is CASSSISGANVLTF.

This chain links TRBV10-3 with TRBJ1-2; perhaps TRBD1 as D (5 bases). Trimming cost V 3 bases and J 0 bases, with 17 bases left between them. This CDR3 contains 17 residues. Germline CDR1 is ENHRY and CDR2 is SYGVKD. The CDR3 region is CAISETRGSNPNYGYTF. The CDR3 bases are TGTGCCATCAGTGAAACAAGGGGCTCCAACCCTAACTATGGCTACACCTTC.